This T cell receptor beta chain was obtained from a study of post-analysis software for immune sequencing data. Study context: Relapsing-remitting, secondary progressive and progressive-relapsing forms made up the multiple sclerosis disease courses. Broader study findings: Roughly five TRBV segments, including TRBV5-6, TRBV5-1 and TRBV20-1, were more frequent in patients than controls. Patients with multiple sclerosis recorded significantly lower normalized Chao1 diversity than controls, the study found.

Turning to this clonotype: Antigen unknown.

cDNA libraries for TCR beta contained unique molecular identifiers. In TCRdb, the PCR reads were re-called with MiXCR into one record per CDR3 protein. The sample has about 160,000 distinct CDR3 sequences; around 34% are singletons. Losses at the gene ends were 6 bases for V and 6 bases for J; bases not matched to a gene: 7. The CDR3 is 15 residues long. Germline CDR1 SGHTA, CDR2 FQGNSA. The receptor comes from a girl aged 5-17 years with multiple sclerosis. The material was blood, obtained after autologous hematopoietic stem cell transplantation. The chain combines TRBV7-2 with TRBJ2-1; TRBD2 matches 11 bases. Written as DNA, the CDR3 is TGTGCCAGCAGATCCACTAGCGGGAGCTCCAATGAGCAGTTCTTC. Translated: CASRSTSGSSNEQFF.